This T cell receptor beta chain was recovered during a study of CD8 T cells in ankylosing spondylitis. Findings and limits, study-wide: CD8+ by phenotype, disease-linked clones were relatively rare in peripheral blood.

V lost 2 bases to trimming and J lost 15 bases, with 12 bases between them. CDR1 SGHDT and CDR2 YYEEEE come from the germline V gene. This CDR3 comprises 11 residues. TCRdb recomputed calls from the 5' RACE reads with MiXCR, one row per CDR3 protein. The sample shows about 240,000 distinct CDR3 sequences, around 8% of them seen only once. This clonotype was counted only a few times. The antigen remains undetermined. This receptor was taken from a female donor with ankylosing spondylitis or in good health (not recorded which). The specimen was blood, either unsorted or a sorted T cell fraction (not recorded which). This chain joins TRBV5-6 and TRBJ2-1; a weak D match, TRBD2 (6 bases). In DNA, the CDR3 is TGTGCCAGCAGCTTAGGAGGGAGTAGGTTCTTC. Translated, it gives CASSLGGSRFF.